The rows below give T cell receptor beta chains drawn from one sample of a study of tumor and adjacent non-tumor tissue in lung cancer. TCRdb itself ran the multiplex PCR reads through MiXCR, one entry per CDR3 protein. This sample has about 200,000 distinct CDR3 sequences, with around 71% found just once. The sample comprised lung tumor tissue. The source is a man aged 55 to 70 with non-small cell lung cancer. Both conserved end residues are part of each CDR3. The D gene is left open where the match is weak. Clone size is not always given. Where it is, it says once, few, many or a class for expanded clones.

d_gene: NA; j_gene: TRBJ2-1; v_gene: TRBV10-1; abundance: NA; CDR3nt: TGCGCCAGCAGTGAAAGCCGCTACAATGAGCAGTTCTTC; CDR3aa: CASSESRYNEQFF
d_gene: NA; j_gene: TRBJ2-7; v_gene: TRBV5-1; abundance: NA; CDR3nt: TGCGCCAGCAGCTTGGAAGGGCTCTCCTACGAGCAGTACTTC; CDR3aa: CASSLEGLSYEQYF
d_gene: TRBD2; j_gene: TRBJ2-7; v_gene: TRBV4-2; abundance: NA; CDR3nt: TGTGCCAGCAGCCCTTCCGCGACCAGCGGGAGGGCCACCTACGAGCAGTACTTC; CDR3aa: CASSPSATSGRATYEQYF
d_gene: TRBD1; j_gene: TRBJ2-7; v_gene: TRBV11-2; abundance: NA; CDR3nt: TGTGCCAGCAGCTTAGATACAGGGGCAACCTACGAGCAGTACTTC; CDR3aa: CASSLDTGATYEQYF
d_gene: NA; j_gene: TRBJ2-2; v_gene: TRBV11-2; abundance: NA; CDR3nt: TGTGCCAGCAGCTGGCCGGTACGGGGGGCGAACACCCGGGAGCTATTTTTT; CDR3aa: CASSWPVRGANTRELFF
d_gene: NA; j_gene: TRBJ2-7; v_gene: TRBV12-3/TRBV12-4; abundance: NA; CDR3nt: TGTGCCAGCAGTCTCCGGGGCAGGGGCTACGAGCAGTACTTC; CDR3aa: CASSLRGRGYEQYF
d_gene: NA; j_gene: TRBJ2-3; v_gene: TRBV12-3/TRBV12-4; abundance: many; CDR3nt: TGTGCCAGCAGTCCGTATGATACGCAGTATTTT; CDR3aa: CASSPYDTQYF
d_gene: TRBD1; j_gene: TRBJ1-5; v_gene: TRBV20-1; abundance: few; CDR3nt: TGCAGTGCTAGAGATGTGGGACAGGGTCGCAATCAGCCCCAGCATTTT; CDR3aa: CSARDVGQGRNQPQHF
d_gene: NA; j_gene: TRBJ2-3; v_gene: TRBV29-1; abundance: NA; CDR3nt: TGCTGCGTTGAGCGGTTCTCAGATACGCAGTATTTT; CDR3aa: CCVERFSDTQYF
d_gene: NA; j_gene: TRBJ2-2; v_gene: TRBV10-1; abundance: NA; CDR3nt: TGTGCCAGCAGTAGGGTCATCACCGGGGAGCTGTTTTTT; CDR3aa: CASSRVITGELFF
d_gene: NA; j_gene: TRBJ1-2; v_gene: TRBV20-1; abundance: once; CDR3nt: TGCAGTGCTAGAACGTCCTTTGATAAGGGCGGGGGTGGCTACACCTTC; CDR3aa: CSARTSFDKGGGGYTF
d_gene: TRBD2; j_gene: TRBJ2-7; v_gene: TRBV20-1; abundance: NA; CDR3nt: TGCGGTGCTAGAGACCTGAGAGGGGACTATGAGTGGTACTTC; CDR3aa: CGARDLRGDYEWYF
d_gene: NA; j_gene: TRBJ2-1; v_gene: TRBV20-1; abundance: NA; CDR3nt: TGCAGTGCCAGAGATATGGGGACATACTACAATGGGCAGTTCTTC; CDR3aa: CSARDMGTYYNGQFF
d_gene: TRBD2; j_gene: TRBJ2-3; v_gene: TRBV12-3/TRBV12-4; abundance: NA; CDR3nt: TGTGCCAGCACCAGACTAGCCGCAGATACGCAGTATTTT; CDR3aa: CASTRLAADTQYF
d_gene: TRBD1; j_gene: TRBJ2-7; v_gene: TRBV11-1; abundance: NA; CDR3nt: TGTACCAGCAGCTCTTCGGAGAGGGGGCCATACGAGCAGTACTTC; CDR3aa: CTSSSSERGPYEQYF
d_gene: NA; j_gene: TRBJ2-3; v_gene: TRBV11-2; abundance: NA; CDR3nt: TGTGCCAGCAGCTTAGTGGGGGGGCGCGGGGGCAATCGTACAGATACGCAGTATTTT; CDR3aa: CASSLVGGRGGNRTDTQYF
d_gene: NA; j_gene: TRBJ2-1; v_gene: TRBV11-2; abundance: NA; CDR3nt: TGTGCCAACAAGGTTGGACAGAACAATGAGCAGTTCTTC; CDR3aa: CANKVGQNNEQFF
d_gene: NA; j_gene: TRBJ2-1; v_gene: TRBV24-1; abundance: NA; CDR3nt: TGTGCCACCAGTCGGGCGGATCCCCCCTACAATGAGCAGTTCTTC; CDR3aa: CATSRADPPYNEQFF
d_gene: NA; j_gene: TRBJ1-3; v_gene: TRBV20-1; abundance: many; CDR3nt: TGCAGTGCTAGAGATGTCGGGAGGCGAGACACCATATATTTT; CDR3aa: CSARDVGRRDTIYF
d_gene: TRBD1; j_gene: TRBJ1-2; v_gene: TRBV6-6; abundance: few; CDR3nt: TGTGCCAGCAGTACAATTGCCAGGGGGATGGATGGCTACACCTTC; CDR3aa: CASSTIARGMDGYTF
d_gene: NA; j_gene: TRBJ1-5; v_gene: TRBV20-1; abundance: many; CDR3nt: TGCAGTGCTAGACGGCAGGGCCAGCCCCAGCATTTT; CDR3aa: CSARRQGQPQHF
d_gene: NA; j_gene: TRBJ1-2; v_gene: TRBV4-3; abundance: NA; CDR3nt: TGCGCCAGCAGACTCGGGGGGGCGTCTAACTATGGCTACACCTTC; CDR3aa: CASRLGGASNYGYTF
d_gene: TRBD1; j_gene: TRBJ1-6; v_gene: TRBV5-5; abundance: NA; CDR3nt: TGTACCAGCCAAATAGGTGGACAGGGGAATCCACCCCTCCACTTT; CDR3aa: CTSQIGGQGNPPLHF
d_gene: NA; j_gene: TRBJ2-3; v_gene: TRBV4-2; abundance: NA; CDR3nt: TGTGCCACCAGTCAATGGGATACACCCACAGATACGCAGTATTTT; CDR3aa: CATSQWDTPTDTQYF
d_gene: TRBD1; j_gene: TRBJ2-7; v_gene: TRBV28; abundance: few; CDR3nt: TGTGCCAGCAGTCCCTCAGGGGGCTACGAGCAGTACTTC; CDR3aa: CASSPSGGYEQYF
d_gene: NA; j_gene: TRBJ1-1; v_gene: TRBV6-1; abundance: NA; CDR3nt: TGTGCCAGCAGTAACCGGGGCACGGACACTGTAGCTTTCTTT; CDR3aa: CASSNRGTDTVAFF
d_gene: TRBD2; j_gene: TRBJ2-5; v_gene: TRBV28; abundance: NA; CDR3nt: TGTGCCAGCAGTTCGAACTATGTGGCTAGCGGGGGTCACCAAGAGACCCAGTACTTC; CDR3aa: CASSSNYVASGGHQETQYF
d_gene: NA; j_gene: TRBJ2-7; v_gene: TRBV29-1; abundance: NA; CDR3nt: TGCAGCGTTGGGTTCAGGGCCTCCTACGAGCAGTACTTC; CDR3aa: CSVGFRASYEQYF
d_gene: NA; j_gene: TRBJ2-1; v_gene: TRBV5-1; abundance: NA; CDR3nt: TGCCCCAGCAGCTTGGGGCTAGGGGACTTCAGCTCCTACAATGAGCAGATCTTC; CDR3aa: CPSSLGLGDFSSYNEQIF
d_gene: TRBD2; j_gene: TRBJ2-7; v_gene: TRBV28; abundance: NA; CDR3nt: TGTGCCAATATTTTATTTGGGACTAGCGGGAGACTCTACGAGCAGTACTTC; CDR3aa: CANILFGTSGRLYEQYF
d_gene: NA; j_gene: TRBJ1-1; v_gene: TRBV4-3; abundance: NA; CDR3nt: TGCGCTTGCAGCCAAGATCATAGTCAGTCCAACACTGAAGCTTTCTTC; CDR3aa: CACSQDHSQSNTEAFF
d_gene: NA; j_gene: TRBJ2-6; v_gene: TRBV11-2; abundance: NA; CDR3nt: TGTGCCAGTAGTCCTATCTTTGGGACTAACGTCCTGACTTTC; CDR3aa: CASSPIFGTNVLTF
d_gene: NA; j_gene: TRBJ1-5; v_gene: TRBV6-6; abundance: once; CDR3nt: TGTGCCAGCAGTTACTCGAAGGGATATAGCAACCAGCACCAGCATTTT; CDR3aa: CASSYSKGYSNQHQHF
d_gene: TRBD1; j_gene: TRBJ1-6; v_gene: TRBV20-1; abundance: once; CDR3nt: TGCAGTGCTAGGGAGGAGGACAGGATCAATTCATCCCACCACTTT; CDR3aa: CSAREEDRINSSHHF
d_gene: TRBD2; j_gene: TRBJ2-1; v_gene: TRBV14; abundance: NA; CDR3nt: TGTGCCAGCAGCCGATCGAAGACTAGCGGGGGCTACAATGAGCAGTTCTTC; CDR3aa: CASSRSKTSGGYNEQFF
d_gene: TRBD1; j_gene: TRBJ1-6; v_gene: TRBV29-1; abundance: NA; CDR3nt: TGCAGCGTGCAACGGGACAGGGGTAATTCACCCCCCCACTTT; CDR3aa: CSVQRDRGNSPPHF
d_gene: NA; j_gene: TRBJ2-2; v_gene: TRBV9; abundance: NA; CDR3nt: TGTGCCAGCAGCCCCCGACGGTATACCGGGGAGCTGTTTTTT; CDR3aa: CASSPRRYTGELFF
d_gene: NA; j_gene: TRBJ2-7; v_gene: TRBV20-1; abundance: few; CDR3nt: TGCAGTGCTAGAGTAGAGGGGACCTACGAGCAGTACTTC; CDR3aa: CSARVEGTYEQYF
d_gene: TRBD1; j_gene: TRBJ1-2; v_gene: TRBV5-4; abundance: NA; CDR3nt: TGTGCCAGCAGCTTAGACAGGGGGTTCAGAACTATTGGCTACACCTTC; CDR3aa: CASSLDRGFRTIGYTF
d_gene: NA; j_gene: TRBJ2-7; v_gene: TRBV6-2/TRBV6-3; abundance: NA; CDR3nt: TGTGCCAGTAGAAAAGTGCACGCGTCCAGGACCTACGAGCAGAACTTC; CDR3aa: CASRKVHASRTYEQNF
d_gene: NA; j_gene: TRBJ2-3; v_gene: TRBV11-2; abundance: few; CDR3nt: TGTGCCAGCAGCTTAGATAGGAATGGGGGTACGCAGTATTTT; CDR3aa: CASSLDRNGGTQYF